A selection of T cell receptor beta chains follows, all from one sample in a study of T cell responses to AZD1222 COVID-19 vaccine. The data were produced by immunoSEQ multiplex PCR, yet TCRdb's version contains in-frame clones alone and is incomplete. The table includes 100,000 to 150,000 clones, 88% detected once. Specimen: peripheral blood, collected on day 0 of AZD1222 vaccination. The receptors here all came from an adult in good health. Each CDR3 is given with its conserved first and last residue. Each record gives: J gene, V gene, clone size, D gene, CDR3 protein, CDR3 DNA. The D gene is left open where the match is weak. Clone size is shown for a subset of rows, as once, few, many or a class of expanded clone.

TRBJ2-7,TRBV12-5,once,.,CASQIYEQYF,TGTGCTAGTCAAATCTACGAGCAGTACTTC
TRBJ1-1,TRBV19,.,TRBD1,CASRRGQGAKTEAFF,TGTGCCAGTAGAAGGGGACAGGGGGCCAAAACTGAAGCTTTCTTT
TRBJ1-1,TRBV11-3,.,.,CASSRDSRDTEAFF,TGTGCCAGCAGCAGGGACTCGAGGGACACTGAAGCTTTCTTT
TRBJ1-1,TRBV15,.,.,CATSRGNRALAEAFF,TGTGCCACCAGCAGGGGGAACAGGGCGCTCGCTGAAGCTTTCTTT
TRBJ2-1,TRBV9,few,TRBD2,CASSVEASGSYNEQFF,TGTGCCAGCAGCGTAGAGGCTAGCGGGAGCTACAATGAGCAGTTCTTC
TRBJ2-7,TRBV10-3,.,TRBD1,CAIRDGQGRLYEQYF,TGTGCCATCAGAGATGGACAGGGACGGCTCTACGAGCAGTACTTC
TRBJ2-7,TRBV28,.,.,CASSTTGWSYEQYF,TGTGCCAGCAGTACTACAGGGTGGTCCTACGAGCAGTACTTC
TRBJ2-1,TRBV5-1,.,.,CASSVDWAGEQFF,TGCGCCAGCAGCGTAGACTGGGCGGGGGAGCAGTTCTTC
TRBJ1-3,TRBV30,.,TRBD1,CAWTDRGEGNTIYF,TGTGCCTGGACGGACAGGGGCGAAGGAAACACCATATATTTT
TRBJ2-1,TRBV7-8,.,.,CASSLEGGLAYNEQFF,TGTGCCAGCAGCTTAGAGGGGGGTCTCGCCTACAATGAGCAGTTCTTC
TRBJ2-3,TRBV6-4,few,.,CASSAGPGTDTQYF,TGTGCCAGCAGTGCTGGGCCGGGCACAGATACGCAGTATTTT
TRBJ2-3,TRBV2,.,.,CASILAGSDTQYF,TGTGCCAGCATATTAGCAGGTTCTGATACGCAGTATTTT
TRBJ1-2,TRBV7-2,.,.,CASSLVNTGNYGYTF,TGTGCCAGCAGTTTAGTGAACACAGGCAACTATGGCTACACCTTC
TRBJ1-5,TRBV7-2,.,TRBD1,CASSLQGAISQPQHF,TGTGCCAGCAGCTTACAGGGGGCTATTAGTCAGCCCCAGCATTTT
TRBJ1-1,TRBV2,.,.,CASSEAHQGNTEAFF,TGTGCCAGCAGTGAAGCCCACCAGGGGAACACTGAAGCTTTCTTT
TRBJ2-3,TRBV2,.,TRBD2,CASSELAEGYTQYF,TGTGCCAGCAGTGAACTAGCGGAGGGATATACGCAGTATTTT
TRBJ1-4,TRBV2,.,.,CATANGANEKLFF,TGTGCCACCGCCAATGGGGCTAATGAAAAACTGTTTTTT
TRBJ1-2,TRBV5-1,once,.,CASSLGQGNYGYTF,TGCGCCAGCAGCTTGGGGCAGGGAAACTATGGCTACACCTTC
TRBJ1-2,TRBV7-3,.,TRBD1,CASSRGTGGLHTF,TGTGCCAGCAGCCGGGGGACAGGGGGCTTACACACCTTC
TRBJ1-2,TRBV11-2,.,TRBD1,CASSPGQGDYGYTF,TGTGCCAGCAGCCCGGGGCAGGGGGACTATGGCTACACCTTC
TRBJ2-7,TRBV7-9,.,TRBD1,CASSSDRGYEQYF,TGTGCCAGCAGCTCCGACAGGGGGTACGAGCAGTACTTC
TRBJ1-2,TRBV19,.,TRBD1,CASSPGGEGYTF,TGTGCCAGTAGTCCAGGGGGCGAAGGCTACACCTTC
TRBJ1-3,TRBV13,.,TRBD1,CASSTGGSSGNTIYF,TGTGCCAGCAGCACAGGGGGGAGCTCTGGAAACACCATATATTTT
TRBJ2-1,TRBV28,.,.,CASSLPGHEQFF,TGTGCCAGCAGTTTACCAGGGCATGAGCAGTTCTTC
TRBJ2-7,TRBV5-6,.,TRBD1,CASSGDRGPFEQYF,TGTGCCAGCAGCGGGGACAGGGGGCCCTTCGAGCAGTACTTC
TRBJ2-7,TRBV7-8,.,TRBD1,CASSSDRERAYEQYF,TGTGCCAGCAGCTCGGACAGGGAAAGAGCCTACGAGCAGTACTTC
TRBJ2-7,TRBV13,.,.,CASSLGGGEEQYF,TGTGCCAGCAGCTTAGGGGGAGGAGAGGAGCAGTACTTC
TRBJ2-5,TRBV11-2,.,TRBD2,CASSFGSGRTRETQYF,TGTGCCAGCAGCTTTGGTAGCGGGAGAACGAGAGAGACCCAGTACTTC
TRBJ2-1,TRBV4-2,.,TRBD2,CASSQDTGTSIRNEQFF,TGTGCCAGCAGCCAAGATACCGGGACTAGCATCAGAAATGAGCAGTTCTTC
TRBJ2-5,TRBV6-2/TRBV6-3,.,TRBD2,CASSPGLLKDVGQETQYF,TGTGCCAGCAGTCCGGGACTACTCAAGGACGTGGGGCAAGAGACCCAGTACTTC
TRBJ1-2,TRBV19,.,.,CASSWGYGYTF,TGTGCCAGTAGTTGGGGGTATGGCTACACCTTC
TRBJ2-5,TRBV6-5,once,.,CASSYPSGREETQYF,TGTGCCAGCAGTTACCCCTCGGGCAGGGAAGAGACCCAGTACTTC
TRBJ1-4,TRBV5-1,.,.,CASSSGLLFEKLFF,TGCGCCAGCAGCTCCGGGTTACTGTTCGAAAAACTGTTTTTT
TRBJ2-3,TRBV10-2,.,.,CASTYRGQSTDTQYF,TGCGCCAGCACGTATAGAGGGCAAAGCACAGATACGCAGTATTTT
TRBJ1-1,TRBV6-2/TRBV6-3,.,TRBD1,CASSPTGGLNTEAFF,TGTGCCAGCAGTCCGACAGGGGGCCTGAACACTGAAGCTTTCTTT
TRBJ2-7,TRBV11-2,.,.,CASSLGDGIYEQYF,TGTGCCAGCAGCTTAGGGGACGGCATCTACGAGCAGTACTTC
TRBJ1-6,TRBV4-2,.,.,CASSQEGQNNSPLHF,TGTGCCAGCAGCCAAGAGGGGCAGAATAATTCACCCCTCCACTTT
TRBJ1-3,TRBV3-1/TRBV3-2,.,.,CASSQAWEKGNTIYF,TGTGCCAGCAGCCAAGCTTGGGAAAAGGGAAACACCATATATTTT
TRBJ2-7,TRBV5-4,.,.,CASGSGGRDGYEQYF,TGTGCCAGCGGTTCTGGTGGCCGGGACGGGTACGAGCAGTACTTC
TRBJ2-7,TRBV9,.,TRBD2,CASSVSSGPYEQYF,TGTGCCAGCAGCGTCTCTAGCGGCCCCTACGAGCAGTACTTC
TRBJ1-6,TRBV5-8,.,.,CASKKGQRGVGSPLHF,TGTGCCAGCAAAAAAGGACAGAGGGGAGTAGGTTCACCCCTCCACTTT
TRBJ2-3,TRBV5-1,.,.,CASSLAEDTQYF,TGCGCCAGCAGCTTGGCCGAAGATACGCAGTATTTT
TRBJ2-7,TRBV5-8,.,.,CASSPRGVRYYEQYF,TGTGCCAGCAGCCCGAGGGGGGTCCGATACTACGAGCAGTACTTC
TRBJ1-6,TRBV30,.,TRBD1,CAWRAIGTGFSPLHF,TGTGCCTGGAGAGCGATAGGGACAGGTTTTTCACCCCTCCACTTT
TRBJ1-1,TRBV11-1,.,.,CASSAARGTEAFF,TGTGCCAGCAGCGCCGCCAGAGGCACTGAAGCTTTCTTT
TRBJ2-1,TRBV9,.,.,CASSPSRFGGRSYNEQFF,TGTGCCAGCAGCCCGAGTCGTTTTGGCGGTCGCTCCTACAATGAGCAGTTCTTC
TRBJ2-5,TRBV5-1,.,.,CASSPGLGEETQYF,TGCGCCAGCAGCCCCGGTTTGGGGGAAGAGACCCAGTACTTC
TRBJ2-7,TRBV27,.,.,CASSQTGPTYEQYF,TGTGCCAGCAGCCAGACAGGACCAACCTACGAGCAGTACTTC
TRBJ2-5,TRBV7-8,.,.,CASSPGTTEETQYF,TGTGCCAGCAGCCCCGGGACAACTGAAGAGACCCAGTACTTC
TRBJ1-2,TRBV6-5,.,TRBD1,CASSYGTGGVRDGYTF,TGTGCCAGCAGTTACGGGACAGGGGGCGTAAGGGATGGCTACACCTTC
TRBJ2-2,TRBV19,.,.,CASSIGRQGGELFF,TGTGCCAGTAGTATAGGCCGTCAAGGCGGGGAGCTGTTTTTT
TRBJ1-1,TRBV6-5,.,.,CASSPAREHTEAFF,TGTGCCAGCAGCCCCGCAAGGGAACACACTGAAGCTTTCTTT
TRBJ2-3,TRBV15,.,.,CATSRDRVGGDTQYF,TGTGCCACCAGCAGAGATCGAGTAGGGGGAGATACGCAGTATTTT
TRBJ1-4,TRBV27,.,TRBD1,CATSKQGATNEKLFF,TGTGCCACCTCGAAACAGGGGGCAACTAATGAAAAACTGTTTTTT
TRBJ2-1,TRBV24-1,.,.,CATSAWGGAYNEQFF,TGTGCCACCAGTGCTTGGGGGGGGGCTTACAATGAGCAGTTCTTC
TRBJ1-2,TRBV29-1,.,.,CSVSLQLHGYTF,TGCAGCGTTTCGCTACAGCTACATGGCTACACCTTC